This TCR beta chain comes out of a study of cytotoxic CD8 clonotypes in ibrutinib-treated CLL (dated by TCRdb to the early 2020s). Study-level background: The cohort had about a dozen relapsed/refractory and roughly 14 treatment-naive patients; under 18 were IGHV unmutated. Response samples were obtained after a median of around 11 months of treatment, with a range of about 6 to 36 months. Longitudinal samples were available for about 30% of the 86 trial participants. Cryopreserved peripheral blood mononuclear cells were obtained before treatment, at response, and at either sustained remission or disease progression. On average, each sample had some 260,000 productive templates and under 95,000 productive rearrangements. Responses were partial in some 24 patients and complete in 2; after median 68 months follow-up, about 15 stayed in remission and some twelve progressed. What the work shows at the level of the full study, not this receptor alone: At baseline, clonality was higher than in age-matched healthy donors and showed a strong correlation with circulating CD8+ T-cell counts. Sustained-remission and progressing patients did not have matched sampling times, and lymph node repertoires were not examined. At ibrutinib response clonality went up, during sustained remission it held steady, and at progression it dropped back toward baseline. Public clonotypes were found to be uncommon and were observed to contract or remain stable during treatment; the increase in clonality was shown to reflect expansion of private clonotypes at ibrutinib response.

A MiSeq instrument was used for deep resolution sequencing, which targeted depths ranging from 1 in 1 million up to 1 in 200,000 T cells, with coverage averaging 10x for each clonotype. TCR beta libraries were generated with the immunoSEQ hsTCRB Kit. Concerning the study's data processing: ImmunoSEQ Data Assistant and ImmunoSEQ Analyzer were used for data analysis, and V, D and J genes were assigned according to IMGT definitions. Clonality was computed as one minus normalized Shannon entropy of productive rearrangement frequencies, ranging from 0 to 1. Only overrepresented clonotypes making up at least 0.05% of each patient's repertoire were included in the public clonotype analysis. Roughly 13 age-matched healthy donor repertoires from immuneACCESS were used as controls for clonality. TCRdb retrieved this table from immuneACCESS and kept in-frame rearrangements only. Not all clones are present; in checked studies, unresolved V genes account for under half, and no reason is known for the remainder. The V and J calls and clone size were taken over from that table, and D and trimming were inferred from the DNA. The sample yields a few hundred thousand clones; roughly 85% were counted once. Jointly, the top ten make up roughly 6.3% of the sample.

For TCR beta library preparation, roughly 1.8 micrograms of genomic DNA was extracted from cryopreserved PBMCs. Longitudinal blood samples from CLL patients on ibrutinib monotherapy underwent high-throughput TCR beta sequencing. The patients were enrolled in a single-center, open-label phase 2 trial of ibrutinib monotherapy. From cysteine to phenylalanine, the CDR3 is 15 amino acids long. Of all the DNA, just the CDR3 is kept, 45 bases in frame from base 1. Ends trimmed: V by 5 bases, J by 3 bases; bases unmatched to a gene: 5. Taken from the germline V gene, the CDR1 and CDR2 loops are MNHNS and SASEGT. Of note for this clone: Its cognate antigen has yet to be identified. No per-base quality is available; no much larger clone lies one base away.

The clonotype was recovered from a human donor with chronic lymphocytic leukemia. Sequenced here: PBMCs, sampled before ibrutinib treatment. The V and J genes are TRBV6-1 and TRBJ1-2, and TRBD1 aligns with 11 junction nucleotides. The CDR3 here reads CASSSWDRGDYGYTF. The nucleotides are TGTGCCAGCAGTTCATGGGACAGGGGGGACTATGGCTACACCTTC.